The table lists the clone carrying this T cell receptor beta chain with a few counts. This entry comes from a study of blood T cell repertoires in COVID-19. Study context: The cDNA or gDNA used as material had been derived from T cells, B-cell-depleted T cells, or PBMCs.

Trimming took off 5 bases at V and 0 bases at J, with 14 bases between the two ends. The CDR3 consists of 16 residues. Per the germline V gene, CDR1 is MDHEN and CDR2 is SYDVKM. Individuals drawn from around 24 US areas were about 18 to 90 years old. The assay was immunoSEQ multiplex PCR, and TCRdb's table has in-frame clones only and misses some. Of hundreds of thousands of clones in the sample, approximately 85% are singletons; the top ten hold around 1%. The source of this sequence is a woman in her twenties or thirties who had recovered from COVID-19. The chain carries TRBV28 and TRBJ2-1; D might be TRBD2 (6 bases). Material for sequencing was PBMCs or T cells enriched from blood (not recorded which). For the CDR3, the DNA is TGTGCCAGCAGTCCTAGAGCGGGTCGCTCCTACAATGAGCAGTTCTTC. Translating gives CASSPRAGRSYNEQFF. The complete variable domain, with remaining parts taken from reference TRBV28 and TRBJ2-1, reads DVKVTQSSRYLVKRTGEKVFLECVQDMDHENMFWYRQDPGLGLRLIYFSYDVKMKEKGDIPEGYSVSREKKERFSLILESASTNQTSMYLCASSPRAGRSYNEQFFGPGTRLTVL.